This T cell receptor (beta chain) derives from a study of blood T cell repertoires in COVID-19. Across the study: Samples taken during acute and convalescent COVID-19 were collected in the United States, Italy and Spain. T cells, B-cell-depleted T cells, or PBMCs supplied cDNA or gDNA.

The V segment lost 0 bases and the J segment 6 bases; nucleotides outside the gene matches: 4. This CDR3 spans 14 amino acids. CDR1 and CDR2 (germline): WSHSY, SAAADI. While infection was still active, Seattle patients were enrolled and then followed longitudinally. Profiled with immunoSEQ multiplex PCR; TCRdb holds only in-frame clones, not every one. The sample holds around 60,000 clones, approximately 77% seen once. The chain carries TRBV10-2 and TRBJ2-7; 8 nucleotides line up with TRBD2. This clonotype was obtained from a woman in her seventies with COVID-19, enrolled during active disease. Sequenced sample: peripheral blood. CDR3 sequence (DNA): TGCGCCAGCAGTGAGTCGACTCGGGAGGGCGAGCAGTACTTC. Translation: CASSESTREGEQYF.